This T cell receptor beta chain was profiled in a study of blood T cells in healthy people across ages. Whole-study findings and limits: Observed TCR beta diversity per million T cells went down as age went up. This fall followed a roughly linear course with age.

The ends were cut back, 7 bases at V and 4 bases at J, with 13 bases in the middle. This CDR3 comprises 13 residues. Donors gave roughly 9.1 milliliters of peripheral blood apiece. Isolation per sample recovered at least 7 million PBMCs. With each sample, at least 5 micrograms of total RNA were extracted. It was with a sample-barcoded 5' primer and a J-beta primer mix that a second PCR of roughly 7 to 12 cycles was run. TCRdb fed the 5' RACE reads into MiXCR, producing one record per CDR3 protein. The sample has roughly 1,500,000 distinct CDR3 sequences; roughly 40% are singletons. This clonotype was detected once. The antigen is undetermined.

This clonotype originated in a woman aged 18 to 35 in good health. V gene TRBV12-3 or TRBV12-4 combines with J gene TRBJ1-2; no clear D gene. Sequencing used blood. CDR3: CASILTGSYGYTF. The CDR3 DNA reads TGTGCCAGCATTTTGACGGGATCCTATGGCTACACCTTC.